This TCR beta chain was recorded in a study of intratumoral heterogeneity in liver cancer. Note on this clone: Its antigen is undetermined.

The germline gives CDR1 SQVTM, CDR2 ANQGSEA. V shed 6 bases, J shed 4 bases, and the junction held 8 bases outside the gene matches. The CDR3 runs to 15 residues. Sequencing used immunoSEQ multiplex PCR; TCRdb keeps in-frame clones, though not all of them. Of tens of thousands of clones detected, approximately 70% appear once; the ten largest clones hold approximately 17%. Regarding the study as a whole: Tumor-infiltrating lymphocyte representation was acknowledged to be under-sampled.

The V gene is TRBV29-1, the J gene TRBJ2-6; 8 positions match TRBD1. This specimen consisted of tumor-adjacent normal tissue, obtained before any cancer treatment. This TCR was sampled from a woman aged 70 to 79 with hepatocellular carcinoma. This CDR3 is CSVLQGAWGANVLTF. CDR3 DNA sequence: TGCAGCGTACTCCAGGGGGCTTGGGGGGCCAACGTCCTGACTTTC.